These 19 T cell receptor beta chains were sequenced from one sample in a study of blood T cell repertoires in COVID-19. TCRdb keeps only in-frame clones here, not all; method: immunoSEQ multiplex PCR. The sample includes 150,000 to 200,000 clones, approximately 90% of them seen just once. The material sequenced was peripheral blood. All receptors derive from a man aged 25 to 40 with COVID-19, enrolled during active disease.

The CDR3 spells CSVPSGSSYNEQFF. CDR3 nucleotide sequence: TGCAGCGTCCCCAGCGGGAGCTCCTACAATGAGCAGTTCTTC. The chain employs TRBV29-1 and TRBJ2-1, with 8 bases fitting TRBD2. V shed 6 bases, J shed 0 bases, and the junction held 4 bases outside the gene matches. Germline values: CDR1 SQVTM, CDR2 ANQGSEA. This CDR3 has 14 amino acids.

The chain couples TRBV27 to TRBJ2-7, with a possible D match to TRBD1 (5 bases). The V gene lost 2 bases and the J gene lost 2 bases, with 10 bases spanning the gap. The CDR3 contains 14 residues. Germline loops: CDR1 MNHEY, CDR2 SMNVEV (reference sequence). CDR3 loop: CASSLATGAYEQYF. The CDR3 DNA is TGTGCCAGCAGTTTAGCCACAGGAGCCTACGAGCAGTACTTC.

V and J are TRBV9 and TRBJ1-3; D is possibly TRBD1 (5 bases). Trimming pared 4 bases from V and 5 bases from J, leaving 16 bases between. This CDR3 has 15 amino acids. Germline CDR1 and CDR2: SGDLS and YYNGEE. CDR3 sequence (DNA): TGTGCCAGCAGCCCATCAGGGAATCACAGAAACACCATATATTTT. It encodes CASSPSGNHRNTIYF. The complete variable domain, with remaining parts taken from reference TRBV9 and TRBJ1-3, reads DSGVTQTPKHLITATGQRVTLRCSPRSGDLSVYWYQQSLDQGLQFLIQYYNGEERAKGNILERFSAQQFPDLHSELNLSSLELGDSALYFCASSPSGNHRNTIYFGEGSWLTVV.

The chain employs TRBV7-3 and TRBJ2-1; 8 positions match TRBD2. Germline trimming cut 3 bases from V and 2 bases from J; bases unmatched to any gene: 3. The germline V gene encodes CDR1 SGHTA and CDR2 FQGTGA. The CDR3 runs 15 residues. The CDR3 protein is CASSLAGGPYNEQFF. The CDR3 nucleotides are TGTGCCAGCAGCTTGGCGGGAGGACCCTACAATGAGCAGTTCTTC.

The V gene is TRBV7-8, the J gene TRBJ2-1; 10 positions agree with TRBD2. The V gene's germline CDR1 is SGHVS and CDR2 FQNEAQ. Trimming removed 5 bases from V and 8 bases from J; junction bases left unmatched: 24. The CDR3 runs to 20 residues. The CDR3, as DNA: TGTGCCAGCAGCCCCCGTGGGGGAGCGGGGGGGCGGCGGCCTTTGGATGAGCAGTTCTTC. Protein sequence: CASSPRGGAGGRRPLDEQFF. The variable domain in full, completed from reference TRBV7-8 and TRBJ2-1, reads GAGVSQSPRYKVAKRGQDVALRCDPISGHVSLFWYQQALGQGPEFLTYFQNEAQLDKSGLPSDRFFAERPEGSVSTLKIQRTQQEDSAVYLCASSPRGGAGGRRPLDEQFFGPGTRLTVL.

The rearrangement joins TRBV6-4 to TRBJ2-1, with D tentatively TRBD1 (5 bases). Germline V lookup: CDR1 MRHNA, CDR2 SNTAGT. Deletions cut 0 bases from V and 6 bases from J, with 12 bases between. This CDR3 contains 15 residues. The CDR3 DNA reads as TGTGCCAGCAGTGACTCAGGGGCCCGAAGCAATGAGCAGTTCTTC. Translating it yields CASSDSGARSNEQFF.

In its sample, this clone was seen once. The chain is built from TRBV7-9 and TRBJ2-2; D may be TRBD2 (5 bases). Trimming cost V 0 bases and J 6 bases, with 8 bases left between them. Germline V gene data show CDR1 as SEHNR and CDR2 as FQNEAQ (reference sequence). The CDR3 contains 14 residues. CDR3 nucleotides: TGTGCCAGCAGCTTAGCAGGACTCCCCGGGGAGCTGTTTTTT. Translated, it gives CASSLAGLPGELFF. The variable domain in full, completed from reference TRBV7-9 and TRBJ2-2, reads DTGVSQNPRHKITKRGQNVTFRCDPISEHNRLYWYRQTLGQGPEFLTYFQNEAQLEKSRLLSDRFSAERPKGSFSTLEIQRTEQGDSAMYLCASSLAGLPGELFFGEGSRLTVL.

This chain joins TRBV7-6 and TRBJ1-1; TRBD1 agrees at 7 bases. This CDR3 region has 13 residues. Germline lookup yields CDR1 SGHVS and CDR2 FNYEAQ. V was clipped by 2 bases and J by 3 bases; unmatched bases: 0. CDR3 sequence reads: CASSLQGDTEAFF. CDR3 sequence (DNA): TGTGCCAGCAGCTTACAGGGGGACACTGAAGCTTTCTTT.

This sequence joins TRBV28 and TRBJ1-6, with 7 bases aligning to TRBD1. Germline assignment: CDR1 MDHEN and CDR2 SYDVKM. Trimming at V came to 6 bases and at J to 14 bases, leaving 19 bases not matched to a gene. The CDR3 is 16 residues long. CDR3 protein: CASRPHSGQLNRALHF. In DNA, the CDR3 is TGTGCCAGCAGGCCCCACTCGGGACAGCTGAATAGGGCCCTCCACTTT. The whole variable domain, filled in from reference TRBV28 and TRBJ1-6, reads DVKVTQSSRYLVKRTGEKVFLECVQDMDHENMFWYRQDPGLGLRLIYFSYDVKMKEKGDIPEGYSVSREKKERFSLILESASTNQTSMYLCASRPHSGQLNRALHFGNGTRLTVT.

The chain couples TRBV7-2 to TRBJ1-3; 9 positions match TRBD1. V lost 7 bases, J lost 3 bases, and 4 bases stayed unmatched. This CDR3 is built from 14 residues. Germline V gives CDR1 SGHTA, CDR2 FQGNSA. The CDR3 loop reads CASTPDRGGNTIYF. The CDR3 coding sequence is TGTGCCAGCACCCCGGACAGGGGTGGAAACACCATATATTTT.

Details on this clone: The junction and the germline gene differ at one end; a read error may be behind it. The chain has TRBV12-3 or TRBV12-4 and TRBJ1-5; a weak D match, TRBD1 (5 bases). The CDR3 has 13 residues. CDR3 sequence reads: CASNLGRGQPQHF. The CDR3 DNA follows: TGTGCCAGCAATTTAGGAAGGGGTCAGCCCCAGCATTTT.

The V call is TRBV5-4, the J call TRBJ2-5; 13 nucleotides line up with TRBD2. CDR1 SGHNT and CDR2 YYREEE come from the germline V gene (reference sequence). With V trimmed by 0 bases and J by 4 bases, 0 bases remained unmatched. CDR3 length: 15 amino acids. The CDR3 reads CASSLGLAGGETQYF. The CDR3 DNA reads as TGTGCCAGCAGCTTGGGACTAGCGGGAGGAGAGACCCAGTACTTC.

This chain links TRBV9 with TRBJ1-1; 8 bases fit TRBD1. V lost 0 bases, J lost 0 bases, and 7 bases stayed unmatched. The CDR3 contains 17 residues. Germline lookup yields CDR1 SGDLS and CDR2 YYNGEE. This chain's CDR3 is CASSVASGTGMNTEAFF. The DNA for the CDR3 is TGTGCCAGCAGCGTAGCTTCAGGGACAGGAATGAACACTGAAGCTTTCTTT.

V and J are TRBV29-1 and TRBJ1-1; D unclear. Germline V lookup: CDR1 SQVTM, CDR2 ANQGSEA. The CDR3 has 12 amino acids. Trimming took 8 bases from V and 4 from J, leaving 14 bases between them. In DNA, the CDR3 is TGCAGCTTAAGGGAGGAAGGCACTGAAGCTTTCTTT. As protein: CSLREEGTEAFF.

J is TRBJ2-1 and V is TRBV5-6, with 9 bases lining up with TRBD1. V lost 4 bases to trimming and J lost 6 bases; unmatched junction nucleotides: 11. The CDR3 covers 16 residues. CDR1 SGHDT and CDR2 YYEEEE come from the germline V gene. The CDR3 nucleotides read TGTGCCAGCAGCACCCACAGGGGGCGGGTGGCCAATGAGCAGTTCTTC. Its protein is CASSTHRGRVANEQFF.

In this sample, this clone turned up once. V and J are TRBV6-5 and TRBJ2-1, with 11 positions matching TRBD1. The CDR3 sequence is 15 residues long. Per germline, CDR1 MNHEY and CDR2 SVGAGI. V lost 6 bases, J lost 2 bases, and 3 bases stayed unmatched. CDR3 sequence: CASSMDRGPYNEQFF. CDR3 bases: TGTGCCAGCAGCATGGACAGGGGGCCCTACAATGAGCAGTTCTTC.

The chain combines TRBV29-1 with TRBJ1-1, with D hard to call. With 7 bases removed from V and 0 bases from J, the gap between germline ends came to 12 bases. Germline values: CDR1 SQVTM, CDR2 ANQGSEA. The CDR3 covers 13 residues. CDR3 sequence: CSALKTLNTEAFF. In nucleotides, the CDR3 is TGCAGCGCCCTTAAAACTCTGAACACTGAAGCTTTCTTT. The full variable domain, rest sourced from reference TRBV29-1 and TRBJ1-1, is SAVISQKPSRDICQRGTSLTIQCQVDSQVTMMFWYRQQPGQSLTLIATANQGSEATYESGFVIDKFPISRPNLTFSTLTVSNMSPEDSSIYLCSALKTLNTEAFFGQGTRLTVV.

The V call is TRBV5-1, the J call TRBJ2-3, with 8 positions matching TRBD2. The junction had 5 bases not matched to a gene; V was cut back by 0 bases and J by 2 bases. The CDR3 runs 16 residues. Per the germline V gene, CDR1 is SGHRS and CDR2 is YFSETQ. The CDR3 sequence: CASSLDPAGATDTQYF. The CDR3 DNA reads TGCGCCAGCAGCTTGGACCCAGCGGGAGCCACAGATACGCAGTATTTT.

The V call is TRBV15, the J call TRBJ2-7, with 7 nucleotides matching TRBD1. The CDR3 spans 16 residues. Per the germline V gene, CDR1 is LNHNV and CDR2 is YYDKDF (reference sequence). The V segment lost 1 base and the J segment 7 bases; nucleotides outside the gene matches: 13. DNA for the CDR3: TGTGCCACCAGCAGAGGTACCTCTGGGACAGAAGGGGAGCAGTACTTC. Protein sequence: CATSRGTSGTEGEQYF. The full variable domain, completed using reference TRBV15 and TRBJ2-7, is DAMVIQNPRYQVTQFGKPVTLSCSQTLNHNVMYWYQQKSSQAPKLLFHYYDKDFNNEADTPDNFQSRRPNTSFCFLDIRSPGLGDTAMYLCATSRGTSGTEGEQYFGPGTRLTVT.